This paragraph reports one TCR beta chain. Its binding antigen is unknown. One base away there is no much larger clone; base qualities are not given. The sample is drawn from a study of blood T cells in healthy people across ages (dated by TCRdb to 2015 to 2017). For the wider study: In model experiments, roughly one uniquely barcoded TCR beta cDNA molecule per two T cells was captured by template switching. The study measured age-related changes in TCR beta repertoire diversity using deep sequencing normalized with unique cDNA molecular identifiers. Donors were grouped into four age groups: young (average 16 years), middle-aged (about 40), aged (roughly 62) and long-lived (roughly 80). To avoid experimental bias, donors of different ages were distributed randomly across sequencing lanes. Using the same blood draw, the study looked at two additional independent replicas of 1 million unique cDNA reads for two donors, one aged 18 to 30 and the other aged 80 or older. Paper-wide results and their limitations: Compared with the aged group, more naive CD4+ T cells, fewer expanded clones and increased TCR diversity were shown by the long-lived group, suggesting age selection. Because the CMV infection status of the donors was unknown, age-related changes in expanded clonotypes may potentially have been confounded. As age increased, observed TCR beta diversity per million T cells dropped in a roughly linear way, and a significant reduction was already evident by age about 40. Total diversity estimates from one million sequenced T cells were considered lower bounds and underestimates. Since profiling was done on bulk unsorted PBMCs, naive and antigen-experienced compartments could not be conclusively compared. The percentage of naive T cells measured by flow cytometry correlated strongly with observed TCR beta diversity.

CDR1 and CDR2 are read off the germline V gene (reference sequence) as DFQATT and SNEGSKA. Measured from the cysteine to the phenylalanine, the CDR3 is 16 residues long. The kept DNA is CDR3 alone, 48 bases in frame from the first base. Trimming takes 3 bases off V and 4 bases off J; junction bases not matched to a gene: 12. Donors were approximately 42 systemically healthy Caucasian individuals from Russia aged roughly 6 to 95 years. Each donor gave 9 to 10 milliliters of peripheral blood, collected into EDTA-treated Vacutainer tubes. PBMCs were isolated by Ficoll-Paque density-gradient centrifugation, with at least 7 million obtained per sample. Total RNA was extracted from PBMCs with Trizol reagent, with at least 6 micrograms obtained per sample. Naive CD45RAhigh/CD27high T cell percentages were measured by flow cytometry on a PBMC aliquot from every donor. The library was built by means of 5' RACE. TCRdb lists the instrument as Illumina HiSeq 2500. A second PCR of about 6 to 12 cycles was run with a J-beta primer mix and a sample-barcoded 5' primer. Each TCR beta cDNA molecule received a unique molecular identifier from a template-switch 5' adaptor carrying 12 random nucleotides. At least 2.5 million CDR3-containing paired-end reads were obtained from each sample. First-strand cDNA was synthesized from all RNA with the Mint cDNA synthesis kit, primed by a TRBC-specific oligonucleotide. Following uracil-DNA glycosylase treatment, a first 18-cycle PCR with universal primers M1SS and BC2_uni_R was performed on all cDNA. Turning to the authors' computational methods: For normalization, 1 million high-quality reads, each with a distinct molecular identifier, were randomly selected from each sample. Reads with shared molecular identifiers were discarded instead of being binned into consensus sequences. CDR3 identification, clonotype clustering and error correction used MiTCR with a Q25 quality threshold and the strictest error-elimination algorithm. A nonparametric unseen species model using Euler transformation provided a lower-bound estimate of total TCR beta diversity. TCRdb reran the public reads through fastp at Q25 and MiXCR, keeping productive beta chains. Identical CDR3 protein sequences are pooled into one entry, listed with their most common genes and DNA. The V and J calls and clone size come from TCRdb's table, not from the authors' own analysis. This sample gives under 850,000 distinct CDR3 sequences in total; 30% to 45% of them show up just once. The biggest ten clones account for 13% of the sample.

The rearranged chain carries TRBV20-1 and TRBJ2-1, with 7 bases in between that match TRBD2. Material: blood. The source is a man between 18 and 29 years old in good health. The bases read TGCAGTGCTAGTATTCAGCGGGGCCTGATTTACAATGAGCAGTTCTTC. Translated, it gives CSASIQRGLIYNEQFF.